The entry that follows covers one T cell receptor beta chain sequence. What it binds is not known. The sample originates from a study of T cell responses to AZD1222 COVID-19 vaccine. Study findings and constraints: The span of vaccine-associated CD4 TCRs extended across spike, with dominance at 160-218 and 743-854. Increased Spike-specific TCR breadth and depth were observed after two AZD1222 doses. Samples come after the peak T cell response, not at day 14.

Generated by immunoSEQ multiplex PCR, the TCRdb table keeps only in-frame clones and is missing some. The sample has 90,000 to 100,000 clones, 88% seen once; the top ten hold around 3%. The CDR3 spans 14 residues. V dropped 8 bases and J dropped 6; count of bases not matched to a gene: 10. Germline V gene data show CDR1 as MNHEY and CDR2 as SMNVEV (reference sequence). The V and J genes are TRBV27 and TRBJ1-3; the match to TRBD1 covers 7 bases. The TCR comes from an adult in good health. The sample consisted of peripheral blood, taken on day 0 of AZD1222 vaccination. The CDR3 spells CASGNRKGANTIYF. The CDR3 DNA reads TGTGCCAGCGGGAACCGGAAGGGGGCAAACACCATATATTTT.